This passage covers 21 T cell receptor beta chains from one sample sequenced in a study of blood T cell repertoires in COVID-19. The repertoire was sequenced with immunoSEQ multiplex PCR; TCRdb's copy has only in-frame clones and lacks some. The table has 200,000 to 250,000 clones, less than 90% seen once. The sequenced sample was peripheral blood. These TCRs come from a man aged 25 to 40 with active or convalescent COVID-19.

The chain uses TRBV28 and TRBJ2-3; D is possibly TRBD1 (7 bases). The CDR3 extends over 15 amino acids. Per germline, CDR1 MDHEN and CDR2 SYDVKM. V was cut by 6 bases and J by 10 bases, with 23 bases left in between. The CDR3 nucleotides are TGTGCCAGCAGCGCAGGGGGGCGGCAACCCGGTTCGCAGTATTTT. Amino acid sequence: CASSAGGRQPGSQYF.

V gene TRBV5-4 combines with J gene TRBJ1-3; 7 nucleotides agree with TRBD1. The junction had 7 bases not matched to a gene; V was cut back by 4 bases and J by 0 bases. Germline V gene lookup returns CDR1 SGHNT and CDR2 YYREEE (reference sequence). This CDR3 is built from 16 residues. The CDR3 spells CASSTRQGLSGNTIYF. The CDR3 coding sequence is TGTGCCAGCAGCACAAGACAGGGCCTCTCTGGAAACACCATATATTTT.

The chain combines TRBV14 with TRBJ2-5; 7 nucleotides align to TRBD2. This CDR3 region has 13 residues. CDR1 and CDR2 (germline): SGHDN, FVKESK. V dropped 8 bases and J dropped 5; count of bases not matched to a gene: 8. DNA for the CDR3: TGTGCCAGCGCGGGGACTAATATGGAGACCCAGTACTTC. Translation gives CASAGTNMETQYF.

J is TRBJ1-3 and V is TRBV24-1; D is uncertain. The germline V gene encodes CDR1 KGHDR and CDR2 SFDVKD. The CDR3 is made up of 14 amino acids. Trimming pared 2 bases from V and 3 bases from J, leaving 7 bases between. The CDR3 here is CATSDSPNGNTIYF. The CDR3, as DNA: TGTGCCACCAGTGATTCGCCTAATGGAAACACCATATATTTT.

This clone showed up just a few times. The V gene is TRBV6-5, the J gene TRBJ2-1; the D is unclear. Germline assignment: CDR1 MNHEY and CDR2 SVGAGI. V was clipped by 6 bases and J by 8 bases, with 8 bases between them. The CDR3 extends over 11 amino acids. CDR3 sequence reads: CASSRMDEQFF. The CDR3 coding sequence is TGTGCCAGCAGCAGAATGGATGAGCAGTTCTTC.

The V gene is TRBV5-1, the J gene TRBJ1-2; possibly TRBD1 for D (6 bases). The CDR3 spans 15 residues. Per germline, CDR1 SGHRS and CDR2 YFSETQ. With 4 bases removed from V and 6 bases from J, the gap between germline ends came to 19 bases. The DNA of the CDR3 is TGCGCCAGCAGCCCGCCGGATCAGGGGAGTAATGGCTACACCTTC. It yields the protein CASSPPDQGSNGYTF.

V and J are TRBV30 and TRBJ1-6; D gene unclear. Trimming cost V 5 bases and J 10 bases, with 9 bases left between them. The CDR3 is 11 residues long. Looked up from germline, CDR1 is GTSNPN and CDR2 is SVGIG (reference sequence). DNA for the CDR3: TGTGCCTGGGGGCGCGAATCACCCCTCCACTTT. Its protein is CAWGRESPLHF.

CDR3 bases: TGTGCCAGCGGATTCCAGGCTCGCTACGAGCAGTACTTC. The encoded protein is CASGFQARYEQYF. The J gene is TRBJ2-7, the V gene TRBV6-5; D is ambiguous. The length of the CDR3 is 13 residues. Trimming took 8 bases from V and 3 from J, leaving 14 bases between them. The germline V gene has CDR1 MNHEY and CDR2 SVGAGI.

The chain carries TRBV30 and TRBJ1-3, with no clear D. The V gene lost 0 bases and the J gene lost 7 bases, with 13 bases spanning the gap. Germline V lookup: CDR1 GTSNPN, CDR2 SVGIG (reference sequence). CDR3 length equals 14 residues. The CDR3 protein is CAWSVQIGRNTIYF. The CDR3 coding sequence is TGTGCCTGGAGTGTACAGATAGGCCGGAACACCATATATTTT.

A few counts support this clone. The chain links TRBV20-1 to TRBJ2-7, with D possibly matching TRBD2 (6 bases). CDR1 is DFQATT, CDR2 SNEGSKA, per germline (reference sequence). The CDR3 extends over 16 amino acids. Between the trimmed V and J ends, which lost 3 bases and 1 base, there was a span of 19 bases. The chain's CDR3 is CSASRVGLARSYEQYF. The CDR3, as DNA: TGCAGTGCTAGTCGGGTGGGGCTAGCGCGTTCCTACGAGCAGTACTTC.

In regard to this clone: Sequence at one end of the junction differs from germline and may be a read error. This sequence joins TRBV28 and TRBJ1-1; no reliable D call. CDR1 and CDR2 from the germline V gene are MDHEN and SYDVKM. The CDR3 has 11 amino acids. This CDR3 reads CASSLNIEAFF. Written as DNA, the CDR3 is TGTGCCAGCAGTTTAAACATTGAAGCTTTCTTT.

V is TRBV16 and J is TRBJ2-4, with a weak D call TRBD2 (6 bases). With 0 bases removed from V and 9 bases from J, the gap between germline ends came to 15 bases. CDR1 KGHSY and CDR2 FQNENV come from the germline V gene. The CDR3 spans 15 residues. This CDR3 reads CASSQSETSYGIQYF. CDR3 nucleotide sequence: TGTGCCAGCAGCCAATCGGAGACTAGTTACGGCATTCAGTACTTC.

The chain uses TRBV29-1 and TRBJ2-5; D not certain. Trimming shortened V by 4 bases and J by 2 bases, and 5 bases separated the two germline ends. CDR1 SQVTM and CDR2 ANQGSEA come from the germline V gene. The CDR3 totals 11 residues. The chain's CDR3 is CSVGRQETQYF. The CDR3 bases are TGCAGCGTTGGCAGACAAGAGACCCAGTACTTC.

V gene TRBV19 combines with J gene TRBJ1-2; TRBD1 is a possible D gene (6 bases). Germline-derived CDR1 and CDR2 are LNHDA and SQIVND (reference sequence). CDR3 size: 15 residues. V lost 5 bases to trimming and J lost 2 bases, with 15 bases between them. The CDR3 DNA reads as TGTGCCAGTAGTCCAAAGGGACACGGAAACTATGGCTACACCTTC. Translating it yields CASSPKGHGNYGYTF.

This rearrangement joins TRBV7-6 to TRBJ1-6, with a tentative D call TRBD1 (5 bases). Trimming left V 2 bases short and J 8 bases short, with 28 bases between. CDR3 size: 20 residues. Per the germline V gene, CDR1 is SGHVS and CDR2 is FNYEAQ. The CDR3: CASSLLPLTAGTGVDSPLHF. DNA of the CDR3: TGTGCCAGCAGCTTACTCCCTTTGACAGCGGGGACGGGGGTTGATTCACCCCTCCACTTT.

The J gene is TRBJ1-2, the V gene TRBV30, with D unresolved. CDR3 size: 12 residues. CDR1 and CDR2 from the germline V gene are GTSNPN and SVGIG (reference sequence). V was trimmed by 0 bases and J by 5 bases, leaving 7 bases between them. CDR3 sequence (DNA): TGTGCCTGGAGTGTCAACGAGTATGGCTACACCTTC. Protein product: CAWSVNEYGYTF.

The chain uses TRBV5-1 and TRBJ1-2; unclear D gene. Trimming removed 4 bases at V and 2 bases at J, with 12 bases between. This CDR3 region has 14 residues. Germline-derived CDR1 and CDR2 are SGHRS and YFSETQ. For the CDR3, the DNA is TGCGCCAGCAGCGAGCCGGGTCGGAACTATGGCTACACCTTC. Residues: CASSEPGRNYGYTF.

The chain combines TRBV7-2 with TRBJ2-1; 7 nucleotides align to TRBD2. CDR3 length: 16 residues. The germline V gene has CDR1 SGHTA and CDR2 FQGNSA. Germline trimming cut 1 base from V and 4 bases from J; bases unmatched to any gene: 7. CDR3 DNA sequence: TGTGCCAGCAGCTTAGATGGGCCGCGGGGGTACAATGAGCAGTTCTTC. This gives the protein CASSLDGPRGYNEQFF.

The chain employs TRBV21-1 and TRBJ1-2; no check of the table's D call, TRBD1, against the DNA was made. TRBV21-1 is shown as a pseudogene. This CDR3 spans 18 amino acids. The CDR3, as DNA: TGTGCCAGCAGCAAAGACTCGGGACAGGGGCGGGACTACAAACGCTACACCTTC. It specifies CASSKDSGQGRDYKRYTF.

This chain uses TRBV7-2 with TRBJ1-5; 9 bases agree with TRBD1. From germline, CDR1 is SGHTA and CDR2 FQGNSA. After removal of 4 bases from V and 5 bases from J, the junction contained 6 bases not matched to a gene. The CDR3 is made up of 15 amino acids. CDR3: CASSSGQGKDQPQHF. The CDR3 bases are TGTGCCAGCAGCTCGGGACAGGGCAAAGATCAGCCCCAGCATTTT.

The V and J genes are TRBV5-8 and TRBJ2-1; 11 nucleotides match TRBD2. CDR1 is SGHTS, CDR2 YDEGEE, per germline. V trimming: 5 bases; J trimming: 3 bases; junction bases outside the gene matches: 7. The CDR3 has 16 residues. DNA of the CDR3: TGTGCCAGCAGACCTGGACTAGCGGGTCTCTACAATGAGCAGTTCTTC. Translating gives CASRPGLAGLYNEQFF.